This T cell receptor (beta chain) was captured in a study of CD8+ T cells in alopecia areata (dated by TCRdb to the late 2010s). At the level of the whole study: Treated patients were enrolled in an open-label pilot trial of oral tofacitinib, 5 to 10 mg twice daily, for moderate-to-severe alopecia areata. Tofacitinib was administered for 6 to 18 months, and 6 months of follow-up off drug were then conducted to assess delayed response and recurrence. Disease severity in treated patients was measured with the SALT score, which quantifies the percentage of affected scalp surface area. High-throughput TCRbeta sequencing was used to examine T cell clonal expansion in alopecia areata in both the C3H/HeJ mouse model and human patients. Human TCRbeta sequencing covered scalp tissue and sorted CD4+ and CD8+ peripheral blood T cells from patchy and totalis/universalis alopecia areata patients and healthy controls. Tofacitinib-treated patients had biopsies at baseline and at 4 and 24 weeks of treatment, with a later scalp biopsy in several patients. Scalp clonality was compared across normal scalp (n=4), patchy alopecia areata scalp (n=8), and alopecia totalis/universalis scalp (n=8). RNA was extracted with the PAXgene miRNA kit for fixed scalp, the miRNeasy kit for PBMCs, and the RNeasy kit for mouse skin. TCRbeta CDR3 regions were amplified by immunoSEQ multiplex PCR using 35 Vbeta forward and 13 Jbeta reverse primers.

Notes on this clone: The specificity of this receptor is unknown. No base quality values were provided; no much bigger clone lies one nucleotide off.

The full study reports these points: Scalp clonality and the number of expanded CD8+ clones among the top 100 scalp clones were significantly decreased by tofacitinib. Unlike mouse skin, where gammadelta T cells dominate, normal human skin contains resident alphabeta T cells that get sequenced too, which complicates analysis of the scalp TCR repertoire. Many expanded lesional clones persisted in scalp and blood during tofacitinib treatment, which may partly explain relapse after stopping treatment. Compared with normal scalp, lesional scalp, particularly in alopecia totalis/universalis, had higher clonality and more expanded CD8+ clones, which suggests antigenic drive. Compared with mice, TCR sequences shared between patients were less clear, possibly partly because of HLA diversity across the patient population. The treated cohort was small, with a single nonresponder, so links between baseline CD8+ expansion and response need larger studies.

Receptor libraries were prepared by the immunoSEQ multiplex PCR assay. RNA was extracted from all samples and reverse transcribed into cDNA as template for TCR sequencing. First-strand cDNA was synthesized with SuperScript III using a 2:1 mix of oligo-dT and random hexamers. Amplification bias was assessed with a synthetic immune receptor repertoire, and residual bias was removed computationally. The paper's data handling went like this. Raw reads were preprocessed for error removal, and CDR3 was defined according to IMGT conventions as running from the conserved cysteine to phenylalanine. To get clonality, Shannon entropy was normalized by log2 of the number of productive unique TCRs and the result was subtracted from 1. Whether each scalp clone was CD4 or CD8 was inferred by checking scalp TCRbeta sequences against the CD4 and CD8 repertoires from sorted blood. Drawn from immuneACCESS, this table holds only the in-frame rearrangements with V and J called that TCRdb kept. Clones are partly lost; checked studies trace under half to an unresolved V gene and leave the rest unexplained. V and J calls and clone size are copied from that table; D and trimming were computed from the DNA. Present in this sample are 150,000 to 200,000 clones, 60% of which were seen just once. The leading ten clones occupy just over 1% of the sample.

The CDR3 sequence holds 14 residues, the cysteine and phenylalanine included. Just the 42-base CDR3 DNA is kept, in frame starting at base 1. The CDR1 and CDR2 encoded by the germline V gene are SGHDT and YYEEEE. Trimming takes 2 bases off V and 5 bases off J; junction bases not matched to a gene: 5. This specimen's time point label, per the study, means: about 5 months on oral tofacitinib. Read against the paper, the sample's treatment or condition label means: oral pan-JAK inhibitor, 5-10 mg twice daily. Lesional scalp punch biopsies and peripheral blood were obtained from alopecia areata patients. After PBMCs were isolated by density centrifugation and stained for CD3, CD4 and CD8, a FACSAria was used to sort CD4+ and CD8+ T cells.

The sequencing here drew on CD4+ T cells sorted from blood, taken at week 24, from a patient treated with tofacitinib. The TCR was taken from a human donor with alopecia areata. The chain was built from TRBV5-6 and TRBJ2-7, with 9 bases matching TRBD1. The CDR3 is CASSFYRGLDEQYF. The DNA sequence follows: TGTGCCAGCAGCTTTTACAGGGGGCTTGACGAGCAGTACTTC.